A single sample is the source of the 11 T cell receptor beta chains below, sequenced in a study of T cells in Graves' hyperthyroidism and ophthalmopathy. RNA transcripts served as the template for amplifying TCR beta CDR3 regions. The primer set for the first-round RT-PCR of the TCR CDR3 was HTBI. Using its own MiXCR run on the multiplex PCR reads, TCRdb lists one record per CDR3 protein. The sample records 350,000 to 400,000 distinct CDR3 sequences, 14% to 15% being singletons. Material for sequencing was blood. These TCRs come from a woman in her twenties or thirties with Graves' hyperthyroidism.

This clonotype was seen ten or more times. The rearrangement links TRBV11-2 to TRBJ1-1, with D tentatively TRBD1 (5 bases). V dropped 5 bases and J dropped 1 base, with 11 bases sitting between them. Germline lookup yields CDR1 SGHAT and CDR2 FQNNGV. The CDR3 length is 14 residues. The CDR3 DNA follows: TGTGCCAGCAGCAAGGGACTCGCGAACACTGAAGCTTTCTTT. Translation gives CASSKGLANTEAFF.

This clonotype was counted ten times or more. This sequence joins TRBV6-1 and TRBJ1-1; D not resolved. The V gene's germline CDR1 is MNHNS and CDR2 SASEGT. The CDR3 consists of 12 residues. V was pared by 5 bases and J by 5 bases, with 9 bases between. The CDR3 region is CASSYLGTEAFF. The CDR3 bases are TGTGCCAGCAGTTATCTCGGGACTGAAGCTTTCTTT.

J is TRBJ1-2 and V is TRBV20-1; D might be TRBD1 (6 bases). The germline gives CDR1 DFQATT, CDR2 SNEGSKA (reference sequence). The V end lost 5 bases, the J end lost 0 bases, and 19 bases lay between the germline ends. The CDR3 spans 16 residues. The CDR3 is CSAATGTQLANYGYTF. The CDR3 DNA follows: TGCAGTGCTGCCACGGGGACACAGCTAGCTAACTATGGCTACACCTTC.

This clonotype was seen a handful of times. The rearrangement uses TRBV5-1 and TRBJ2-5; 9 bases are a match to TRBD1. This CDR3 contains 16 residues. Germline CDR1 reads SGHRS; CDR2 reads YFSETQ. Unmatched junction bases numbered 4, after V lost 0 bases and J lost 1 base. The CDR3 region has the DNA TGCGCCAGCAGCTTGGCGCCGACAGGGGGCCAAGAGACCCAGTACTTC. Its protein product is CASSLAPTGGQETQYF.

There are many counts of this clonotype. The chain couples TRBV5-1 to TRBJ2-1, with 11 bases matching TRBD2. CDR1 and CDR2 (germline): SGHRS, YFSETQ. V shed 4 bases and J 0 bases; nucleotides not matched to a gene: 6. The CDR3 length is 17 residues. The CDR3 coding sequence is TGCGCCAGCAGCCTGGGGACTAGCGGACTCTCCTACAATGAGCAGTTCTTC. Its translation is CASSLGTSGLSYNEQFF.

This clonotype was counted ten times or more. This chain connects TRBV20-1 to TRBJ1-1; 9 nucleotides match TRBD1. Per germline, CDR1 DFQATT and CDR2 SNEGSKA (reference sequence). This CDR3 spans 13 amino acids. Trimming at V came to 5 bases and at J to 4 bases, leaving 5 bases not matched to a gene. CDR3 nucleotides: TGCAGTGCTCCCGGGACAGGGAGCACTGAAGCTTTCTTT. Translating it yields CSAPGTGSTEAFF.

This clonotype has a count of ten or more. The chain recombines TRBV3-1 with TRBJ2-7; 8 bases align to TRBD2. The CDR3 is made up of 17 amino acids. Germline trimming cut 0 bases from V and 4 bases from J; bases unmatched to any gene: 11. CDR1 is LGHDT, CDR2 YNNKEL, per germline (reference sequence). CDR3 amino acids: CASSQDGASGFVYEQYF. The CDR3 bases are TGTGCCAGCAGCCAAGATGGAGCTAGCGGGTTCGTATACGAGCAGTACTTC.

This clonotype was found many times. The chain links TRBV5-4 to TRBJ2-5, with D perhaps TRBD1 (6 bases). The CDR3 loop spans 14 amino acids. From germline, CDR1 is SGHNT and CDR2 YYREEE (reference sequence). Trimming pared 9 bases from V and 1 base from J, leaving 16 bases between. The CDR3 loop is CATGTTEPQETQYF. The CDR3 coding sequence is TGTGCCACCGGGACAACGGAGCCCCAAGAGACCCAGTACTTC.

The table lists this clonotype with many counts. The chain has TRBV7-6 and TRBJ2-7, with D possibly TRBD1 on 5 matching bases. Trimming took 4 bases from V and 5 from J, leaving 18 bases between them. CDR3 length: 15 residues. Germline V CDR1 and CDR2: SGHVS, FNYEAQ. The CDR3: CASSSGGQGKNEQYF. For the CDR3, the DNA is TGTGCCAGCAGCTCGGGCGGCCAGGGAAAGAACGAGCAGTACTTC.

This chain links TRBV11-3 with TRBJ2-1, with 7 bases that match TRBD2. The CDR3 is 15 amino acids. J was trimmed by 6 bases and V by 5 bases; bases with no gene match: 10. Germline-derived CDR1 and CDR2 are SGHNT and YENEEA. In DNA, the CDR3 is TGTGCCAGCAGCCCGTTCAAGCGGGAAGTCAATGAGCAGTTCTTC. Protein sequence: CASSPFKREVNEQFF.

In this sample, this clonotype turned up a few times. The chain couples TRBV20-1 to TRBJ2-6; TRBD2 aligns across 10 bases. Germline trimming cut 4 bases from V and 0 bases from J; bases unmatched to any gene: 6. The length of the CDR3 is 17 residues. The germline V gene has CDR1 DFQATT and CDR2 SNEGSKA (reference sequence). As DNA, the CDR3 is TGCAGTGCTACACGGACTAGCGGACGCTCTGGGGCCAACGTCCTGACTTTC. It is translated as CSATRTSGRSGANVLTF.